A selection of T cell receptor beta chains follows, all from one sample in a study of cytomegalovirus exposure and HLA in healthy donors. The method was immunoSEQ multiplex PCR; TCRdb's version includes in-frame clones alone and lacks a portion of them. This table has a few hundred thousand clones, about 93% appearing once. Source material: PBMCs. The receptors originated from a girl between 2 and 10 years old in good health and CMV-seronegative. Each CDR3 is given with its conserved first and last residue. Each record gives: V gene, J gene, clone size, D gene, CDR3 protein, CDR3 DNA. D genes are given only for firm matches. Clone size is shown for a subset of rows, as once, few, many or a class of expanded clone.

V: TRBV5-8; J: TRBJ1-2; size: -; D: -; CDR3: CASSLDSPYGYTF; DNA: TGTGCCAGCAGCTTGGACAGTCCCTATGGCTACACCTTC
V: TRBV28; J: TRBJ1-4; size: -; D: TRBD1; CDR3: CASSPTGKNEKLFF; DNA: TGTGCCAGCAGTCCGACAGGGAAAAATGAAAAACTGTTTTTT
V: TRBV10-3; J: TRBJ2-7; size: -; D: TRBD2; CDR3: CAISESRLADEQYF; DNA: TGTGCCATCAGTGAGTCGAGACTAGCCGACGAGCAGTACTTC
V: TRBV11-2; J: TRBJ2-5; size: -; D: TRBD2; CDR3: CASSPRMGLAGGSETQYF; DNA: TGTGCCAGCAGCCCTCGGATGGGACTAGCGGGGGGAAGCGAGACCCAGTACTTC
V: TRBV7-8; J: TRBJ2-2; size: -; D: TRBD1; CDR3: CASSLGKTGYSTGELFF; DNA: TGTGCCAGCAGCTTGGGAAAGACAGGGTACAGCACCGGGGAGCTGTTTTTT
V: TRBV29-1; J: TRBJ1-1; size: once; D: -; CDR3: CSAPGGSTEAFF; DNA: TGCAGCGCTCCCGGCGGGAGTACTGAAGCTTTCTTT
V: TRBV11-2; J: TRBJ2-7; size: -; D: -; CDR3: CASTAGIHEQYF; DNA: TGTGCCAGCACCGCGGGAATCCACGAGCAGTACTTC
V: TRBV6-1; J: TRBJ1-6; size: -; D: -; CDR3: CASSDPPGFRSPLHF; DNA: TGTGCCAGCAGTGACCCCCCGGGGTTTAGATCACCCCTCCACTTT
V: TRBV29-1; J: TRBJ1-4; size: -; D: TRBD1; CDR3: CSVSEGQRKLFF; DNA: TGCAGCGTGTCGGAGGGACAGCGAAAACTGTTTTTT
V: TRBV11-1; J: TRBJ2-7; size: -; D: TRBD1; CDR3: CASSLLGQAASHF; DNA: TGTGCCAGCAGCTTATTGGGACAGGCGGCTTCGCACTTC
V: TRBV6-5; J: TRBJ2-1; size: -; D: TRBD1; CDR3: CASRIGQGPINEQFF; DNA: TGTGCCAGCAGGATTGGACAGGGGCCTATCAATGAGCAGTTCTTC
V: TRBV5-6; J: TRBJ1-5; size: -; D: TRBD1; CDR3: CASSYRGANQPQHF; DNA: TGTGCCAGCAGCTACAGGGGGGCCAATCAGCCCCAGCATTTT
V: TRBV7-9; J: TRBJ1-2; size: -; D: TRBD1; CDR3: CASSFDREEEGYTF; DNA: TGTGCCAGCAGCTTTGACAGGGAGGAAGAGGGCTACACCTTC
V: TRBV2; J: TRBJ2-5; size: -; D: -; CDR3: CASSEGGQGQETQYF; DNA: TGTGCCAGCAGTGAAGGCGGCCAGGGGCAAGAGACCCAGTACTTC
V: TRBV5-1; J: TRBJ1-1; size: -; D: -; CDR3: CASRIIGQNTEAFF; DNA: TGCGCCAGCAGAATTATCGGACAGAACACTGAAGCTTTCTTT
V: TRBV4-2; J: TRBJ1-4; size: -; D: TRBD1; CDR3: CASSTYGGGSGDEKLFF; DNA: TGTGCCAGCAGCACGTACGGAGGGGGCAGTGGCGATGAAAAACTGTTTTTT
V: TRBV10-1; J: TRBJ2-3; size: -; D: TRBD2; CDR3: CASSDQRETDTQYF; DNA: TGCGCCAGCAGTGATCAGCGGGAGACAGATACGCAGTATTTT
V: TRBV7-2; J: TRBJ2-3; size: once; D: TRBD2; CDR3: CASSLEGAGGHTDTQYF; DNA: TGTGCCAGCAGCTTAGAGGGAGCGGGGGGGCACACAGATACGCAGTATTTT
V: TRBV5-6; J: TRBJ2-1; size: -; D: TRBD2; CDR3: CASSSQRGIYNEQFF; DNA: TGTGCCAGCAGCTCCCAGCGGGGGATCTACAATGAGCAGTTCTTC
V: TRBV7-2; J: TRBJ2-7; size: -; D: TRBD1; CDR3: CASTEIGGGFLYEQYF; DNA: TGTGCCAGCACCGAAATAGGGGGCGGGTTCCTATACGAGCAGTACTTC
V: TRBV6-5; J: TRBJ1-4; size: few; D: TRBD1; CDR3: CASSTPTGGNEKLFF; DNA: TGTGCCAGCAGTACACCGACAGGGGGTAATGAAAAACTGTTTTTT
V: TRBV28; J: TRBJ1-6; size: -; D: TRBD1; CDR3: CASRGTGGVNSPLHF; DNA: TGTGCCAGCAGGGGGACAGGGGGGGTAAATTCACCCCTCCACTTT
V: TRBV7-7; J: TRBJ2-7; size: -; D: -; CDR3: CASSPHLGRDSYEQYF; DNA: TGTGCCAGCAGCCCACACCTGGGGCGGGACTCCTACGAGCAGTACTTC
V: TRBV7-9; J: TRBJ1-2; size: -; D: -; CDR3: CASRRTGDPYGYTF; DNA: TGTGCCAGCAGACGCACAGGAGACCCCTATGGCTACACCTTC
V: TRBV11-2; J: TRBJ2-7; size: -; D: -; CDR3: CASSQGGSSEQYF; DNA: TGTGCCAGCAGCCAAGGGGGTAGCTCCGAGCAGTACTTC
V: TRBV2; J: TRBJ2-1; size: -; D: -; CDR3: CASRVNRISYNEQFF; DNA: TGTGCCAGCAGGGTGAACAGGATCTCGTACAATGAGCAGTTCTTC
V: TRBV19; J: TRBJ1-1; size: once; D: -; CDR3: CASSLGRGNTEAFF; DNA: TGTGCCAGTAGTCTGGGGCGGGGAAACACTGAAGCTTTCTTT
V: TRBV10-3; J: TRBJ1-2; size: -; D: -; CDR3: CAIRVQGGDYGYTF; DNA: TGTGCCATCAGGGTACAGGGTGGCGACTATGGCTACACCTTC
V: TRBV18; J: TRBJ1-2; size: -; D: -; CDR3: CASSPSEGYGYTF; DNA: TGTGCCAGCTCCCCCTCGGAGGGCTATGGCTACACCTTC
V: TRBV5-6; J: TRBJ1-6; size: -; D: -; CDR3: CASSSPQGIGDSPLHF; DNA: TGTGCCAGCAGCTCGCCACAGGGAATCGGGGATTCACCCCTCCACTTT
V: TRBV2; J: TRBJ2-3; size: -; D: TRBD2; CDR3: CASPPPSGSPTDTQYF; DNA: TGTGCCAGCCCGCCCCCTAGCGGGAGCCCCACAGATACGCAGTATTTT
V: TRBV4-1; J: TRBJ2-5; size: -; D: -; CDR3: CASSPMGTLGGETQYF; DNA: TGCGCCAGCAGCCCGATGGGGACTCTCGGGGGAGAGACCCAGTACTTC
V: TRBV6-5; J: TRBJ2-7; size: -; D: -; CDR3: CASSYLSEQYF; DNA: TGTGCCAGCAGTTACTTGAGCGAGCAGTACTTC
V: TRBV5-4; J: TRBJ2-1; size: -; D: TRBD2; CDR3: CASSLIHTSGGAHEQFF; DNA: TGTGCCAGCAGCTTGATTCACACTAGCGGGGGGGCCCACGAGCAGTTCTTC
V: TRBV27; J: TRBJ1-2; size: -; D: -; CDR3: CASSSGGYGYTF; DNA: TGTGCCAGCAGTTCGGGGGGCTATGGCTACACCTTC
V: TRBV5-4; J: TRBJ1-1; size: -; D: -; CDR3: CASSGGDGTEAFF; DNA: TGTGCCAGCAGCGGAGGTGATGGCACTGAAGCTTTCTTT
V: TRBV7-9; J: TRBJ2-7; size: -; D: TRBD1; CDR3: CASSKGDRSYEQYF; DNA: TGTGCCAGCAGCAAAGGGGACAGATCCTACGAGCAGTACTTC
V: TRBV30; J: TRBJ2-3; size: -; D: -; CDR3: CAWSITGRFDTQYF; DNA: TGTGCCTGGAGTATCACCGGGAGATTCGATACGCAGTATTTT
V: TRBV5-4; J: TRBJ2-7; size: -; D: -; CDR3: CASSLGGLYEQYF; DNA: TGTGCCAGCAGCTTGGGGGGGCTTTACGAGCAGTACTTC
V: TRBV19; J: TRBJ1-2; size: -; D: -; CDR3: CASSIDGGGGYTF; DNA: TGTGCCAGTAGTATAGACGGGGGAGGAGGCTACACCTTC
V: TRBV18; J: TRBJ2-3; size: -; D: TRBD2; CDR3: CASSLTSGGTDTQYF; DNA: TGTGCCAGCTCACTAACTAGCGGGGGTACAGATACGCAGTATTTT
V: TRBV7-9; J: TRBJ1-1; size: -; D: TRBD1; CDR3: CASSPDRDQAEAFF; DNA: TGTGCCAGCAGCCCGGACAGGGACCAGGCTGAAGCTTTCTTT
V: TRBV2; J: TRBJ1-5; size: once; D: -; CDR3: CASSEPGSNQPQHF; DNA: TGTGCCAGCAGTGAACCGGGGTCGAATCAGCCCCAGCATTTT
V: TRBV2; J: TRBJ1-4; size: -; D: TRBD1; CDR3: CASALSRDRVEEKLFF; DNA: TGTGCCTCAGCTCTTTCCCGGGACAGGGTTGAGGAAAAACTGTTTTTT
V: TRBV10-3; J: TRBJ2-1; size: -; D: TRBD1; CDR3: CAISVDRGEGNEQFF; DNA: TGTGCCATCAGCGTTGACAGGGGTGAAGGGAATGAGCAGTTCTTC
V: TRBV13; J: TRBJ1-6; size: -; D: -; CDR3: CASSPTVPVNSPLHF; DNA: TGTGCCAGCAGCCCCACAGTTCCCGTAAATTCACCCCTCCACTTT
V: TRBV27; J: TRBJ2-1; size: -; D: TRBD2; CDR3: CASSLGAGGAYNEQFF; DNA: TGTGCCAGCAGTTTAGGGGCGGGAGGTGCCTACAATGAGCAGTTCTTC
V: TRBV19; J: TRBJ1-1; size: -; D: -; CDR3: CASSILPARANTEAFF; DNA: TGTGCCAGTAGTATTCTACCCGCCAGGGCGAACACTGAAGCTTTCTTT
V: TRBV5-1; J: TRBJ2-7; size: -; D: TRBD1; CDR3: CASSSASTGVYEQYF; DNA: TGCGCCAGCAGCTCCGCCTCGACAGGGGTGTACGAGCAGTACTTC
V: TRBV2; J: TRBJ2-2; size: few; D: TRBD1; CDR3: CASSTGTGGPGELFF; DNA: TGTGCCAGCAGTACCGGGACAGGGGGCCCCGGGGAGCTGTTTTTT
V: TRBV28; J: TRBJ1-1; size: -; D: -; CDR3: CASSSIPRTQNTEAFF; DNA: TGTGCCAGCAGTTCTATACCACGGACACAAAACACTGAAGCTTTCTTT
V: TRBV7-9; J: TRBJ2-3; size: once; D: TRBD2; CDR3: CASRNPLGTSGNTDTQYF; DNA: TGTGCCAGCAGAAACCCCTTGGGGACTAGCGGCAATACAGATACGCAGTATTTT
V: TRBV7-9; J: TRBJ2-6; size: -; D: -; CDR3: CASSQGGGFAGANVLTF; DNA: TGTGCCAGCAGCCAGGGTGGGGGGTTCGCTGGGGCCAACGTCCTGACTTTC
V: TRBV18; J: TRBJ1-2; size: -; D: -; CDR3: CASSPVDRLWGGYTF; DNA: TGTGCCAGCTCACCGGTCGACAGGCTTTGGGGTGGCTACACCTTC
V: TRBV27; J: TRBJ2-1; size: -; D: TRBD2; CDR3: CASSFNSLAATYNEQFF; DNA: TGTGCCAGCAGTTTCAACTCCCTAGCGGCAACCTACAATGAGCAGTTCTTC
V: TRBV11-3; J: TRBJ2-1; size: -; D: TRBD2; CDR3: CASSLGLAGGYNEQFF; DNA: TGTGCCAGCAGCTTAGGGCTAGCGGGGGGTTACAATGAGCAGTTCTTC
V: TRBV4-1; J: TRBJ2-7; size: -; D: TRBD1; CDR3: CASSQEWTGVYEQYF; DNA: TGCGCCAGCAGCCAAGAATGGACAGGGGTCTACGAGCAGTACTTC
V: TRBV9; J: TRBJ2-2; size: -; D: -; CDR3: CASSVEGLGELFF; DNA: TGTGCCAGCAGCGTGGAGGGGCTCGGGGAGCTGTTTTTT
V: TRBV29-1; J: TRBJ2-1; size: -; D: TRBD2; CDR3: CSVEGTSDYNEQFF; DNA: TGCAGCGTTGAAGGGACTAGCGACTACAATGAGCAGTTCTTC
V: TRBV9; J: TRBJ2-7; size: -; D: TRBD2; CDR3: CASSVETSGRGEQYF; DNA: TGTGCCAGCAGCGTAGAAACTAGCGGGAGGGGTGAGCAGTACTTC